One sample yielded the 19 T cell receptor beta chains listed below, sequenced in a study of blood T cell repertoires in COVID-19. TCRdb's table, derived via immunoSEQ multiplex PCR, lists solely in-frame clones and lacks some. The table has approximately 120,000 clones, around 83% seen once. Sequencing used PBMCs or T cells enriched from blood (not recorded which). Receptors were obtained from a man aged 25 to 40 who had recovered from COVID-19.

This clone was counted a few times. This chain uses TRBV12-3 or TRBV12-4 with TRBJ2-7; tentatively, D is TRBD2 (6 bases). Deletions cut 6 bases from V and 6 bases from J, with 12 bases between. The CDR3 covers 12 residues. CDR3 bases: TGTGCCAGCAGCTCAGTGGGGGGCGAGCAGTACTTC. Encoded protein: CASSSVGGEQYF.

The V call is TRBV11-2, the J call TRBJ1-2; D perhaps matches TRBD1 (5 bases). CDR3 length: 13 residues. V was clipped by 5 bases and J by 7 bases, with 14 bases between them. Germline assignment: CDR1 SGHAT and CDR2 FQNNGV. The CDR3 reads CASSPGEGFGYTF. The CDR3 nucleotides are TGTGCCAGCAGCCCGGGGGAGGGGTTTGGCTACACCTTC.

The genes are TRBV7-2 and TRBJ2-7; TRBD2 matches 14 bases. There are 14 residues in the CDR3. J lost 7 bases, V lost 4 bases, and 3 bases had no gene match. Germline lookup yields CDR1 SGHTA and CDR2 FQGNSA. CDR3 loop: CASSWGLAGAEQYF. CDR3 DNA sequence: TGTGCCAGCAGCTGGGGACTAGCGGGGGCGGAGCAGTACTTC. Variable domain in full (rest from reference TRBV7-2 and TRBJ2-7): GAGVSQSPSNKVTEKGKDVELRCDPISGHTALYWYRQSLGQGLEFLIYFQGNSAPDKSGLPSDRFSAERTGGSVSTLTIQRTQQEDSAVYLCASSWGLAGAEQYFGPGTRLTVT.

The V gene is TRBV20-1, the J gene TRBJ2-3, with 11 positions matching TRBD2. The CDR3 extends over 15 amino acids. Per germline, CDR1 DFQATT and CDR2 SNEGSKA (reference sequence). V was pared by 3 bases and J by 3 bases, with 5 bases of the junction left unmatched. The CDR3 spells CSASRGLAVTDTQYF. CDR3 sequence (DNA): TGCAGTGCTAGTAGGGGACTAGCGGTAACAGATACGCAGTATTTT.

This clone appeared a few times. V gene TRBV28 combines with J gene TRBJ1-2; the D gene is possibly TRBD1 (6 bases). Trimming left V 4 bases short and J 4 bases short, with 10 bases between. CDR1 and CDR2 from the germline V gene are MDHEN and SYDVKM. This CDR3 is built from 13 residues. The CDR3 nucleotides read TGTGCCAGCAGTTCGGACAGATTCTATGGCTACACCTTC. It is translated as CASSSDRFYGYTF.

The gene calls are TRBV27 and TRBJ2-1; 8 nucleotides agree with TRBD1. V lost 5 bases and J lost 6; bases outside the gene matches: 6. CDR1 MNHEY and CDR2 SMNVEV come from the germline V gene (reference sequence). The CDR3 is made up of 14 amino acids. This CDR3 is CASSPQDRVNEQFF. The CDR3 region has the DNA TGTGCCAGCAGTCCACAGGACAGGGTCAATGAGCAGTTCTTC.

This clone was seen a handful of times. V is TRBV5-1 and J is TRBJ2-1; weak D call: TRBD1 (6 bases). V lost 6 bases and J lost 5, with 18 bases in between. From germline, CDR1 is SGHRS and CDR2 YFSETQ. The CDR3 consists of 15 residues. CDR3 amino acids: CASTLGASPDNEQFF. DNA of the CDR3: TGCGCCAGCACCCTGGGGGCTAGCCCGGACAATGAGCAGTTCTTC.

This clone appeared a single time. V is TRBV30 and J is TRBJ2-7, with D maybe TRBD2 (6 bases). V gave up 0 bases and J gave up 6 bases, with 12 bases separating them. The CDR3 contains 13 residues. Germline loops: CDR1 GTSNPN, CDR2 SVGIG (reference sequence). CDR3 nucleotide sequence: TGTGCCTGGAGTGTTGGAGGGTCTCTCGAGCAGTACTTC. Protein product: CAWSVGGSLEQYF.

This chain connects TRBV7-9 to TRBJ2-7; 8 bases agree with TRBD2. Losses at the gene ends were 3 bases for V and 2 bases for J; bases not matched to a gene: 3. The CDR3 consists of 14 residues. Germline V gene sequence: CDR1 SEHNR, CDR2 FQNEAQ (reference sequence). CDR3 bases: TGTGCCAGCAGCTTTACTAGCGGAACCTACGAGCAGTACTTC. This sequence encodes CASSFTSGTYEQYF.

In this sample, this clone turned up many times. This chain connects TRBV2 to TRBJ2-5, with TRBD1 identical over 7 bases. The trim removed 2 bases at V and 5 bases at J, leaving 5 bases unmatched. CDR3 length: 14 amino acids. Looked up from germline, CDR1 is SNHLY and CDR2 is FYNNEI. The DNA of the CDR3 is TGTGCCAGCAGTGAAACAGGGGAAGGGGAGACCCAGTACTTC. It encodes CASSETGEGETQYF. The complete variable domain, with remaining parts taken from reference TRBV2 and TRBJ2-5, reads EPEVTQTPSHQVTQMGQEVILRCVPISNHLYFYWYRQILGQKVEFLVSFYNNEISEKSEIFDDQFSVERPDGSNFTLKIRSTKLEDSAMYFCASSETGEGETQYFGPGTRLLVL.

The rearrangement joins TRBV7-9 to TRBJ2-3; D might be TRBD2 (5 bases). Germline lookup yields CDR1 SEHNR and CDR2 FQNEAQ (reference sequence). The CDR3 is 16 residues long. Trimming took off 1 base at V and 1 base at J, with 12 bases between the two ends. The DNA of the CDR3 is TGTGCCAGCAGCTTAGGGGCGGGCGGCGGCACAGATACGCAGTATTTT. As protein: CASSLGAGGGTDTQYF.

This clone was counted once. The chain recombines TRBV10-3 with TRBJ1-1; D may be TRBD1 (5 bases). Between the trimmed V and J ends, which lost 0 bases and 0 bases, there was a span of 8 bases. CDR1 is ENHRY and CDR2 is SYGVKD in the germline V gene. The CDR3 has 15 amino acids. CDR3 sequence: CAISESKGMNTEAFF. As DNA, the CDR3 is TGTGCCATCAGTGAGTCGAAGGGGATGAACACTGAAGCTTTCTTT.

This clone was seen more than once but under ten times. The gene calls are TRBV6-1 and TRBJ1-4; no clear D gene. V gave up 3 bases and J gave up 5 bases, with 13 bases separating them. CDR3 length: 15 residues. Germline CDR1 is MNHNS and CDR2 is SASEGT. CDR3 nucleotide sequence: TGTGCCAGCAGTGATGGGTTTGGGGAGAATGAAAAACTGTTTTTT. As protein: CASSDGFGENEKLFF.

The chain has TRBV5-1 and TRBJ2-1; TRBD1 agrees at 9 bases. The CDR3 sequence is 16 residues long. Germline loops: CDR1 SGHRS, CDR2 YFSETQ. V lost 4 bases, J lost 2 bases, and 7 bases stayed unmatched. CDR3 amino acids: CASSPTGQGAYNEQFF. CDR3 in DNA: TGCGCCAGCAGCCCAACGGGACAGGGCGCCTACAATGAGCAGTTCTTC.

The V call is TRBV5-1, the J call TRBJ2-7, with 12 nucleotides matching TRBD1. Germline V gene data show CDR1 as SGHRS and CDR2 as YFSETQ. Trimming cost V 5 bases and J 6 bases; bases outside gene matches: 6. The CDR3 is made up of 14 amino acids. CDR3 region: CASSDGTGGPEQYF. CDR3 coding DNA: TGCGCCAGCAGTGACGGGACAGGGGGCCCCGAGCAGTACTTC.

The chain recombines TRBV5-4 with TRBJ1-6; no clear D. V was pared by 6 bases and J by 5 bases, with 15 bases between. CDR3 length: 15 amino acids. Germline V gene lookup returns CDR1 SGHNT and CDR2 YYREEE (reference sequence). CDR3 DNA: TGTGCCAGCACCCGTGGAGACGGGAATAATTCACCCCTCCACTTT. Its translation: CASTRGDGNNSPLHF.

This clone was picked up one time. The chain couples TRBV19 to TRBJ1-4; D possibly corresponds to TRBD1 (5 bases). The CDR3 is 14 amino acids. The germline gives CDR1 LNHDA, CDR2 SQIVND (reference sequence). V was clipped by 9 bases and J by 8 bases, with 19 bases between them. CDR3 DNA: TGTGCCAGCCAACGTGGCGCGACAGTGGAAAAACTGTTTTTT. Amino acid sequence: CASQRGATVEKLFF.

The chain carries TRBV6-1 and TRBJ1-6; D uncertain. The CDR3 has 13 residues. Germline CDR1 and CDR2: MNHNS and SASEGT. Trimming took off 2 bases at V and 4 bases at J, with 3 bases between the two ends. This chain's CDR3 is CASSEQYNSPLHF. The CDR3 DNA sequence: TGTGCCAGCAGTGAACAATATAATTCACCCCTCCACTTT.

The CDR3 loop reads CASSTGQVPYEQYF. Written as DNA, the CDR3 is TGCGCCAGCAGCACGGGACAGGTACCCTACGAGCAGTACTTC. This sequence joins TRBV5-1 and TRBJ2-7; 8 bases are a match to TRBD1. This CDR3 comprises 14 residues. Germline lookup yields CDR1 SGHRS and CDR2 YFSETQ. The ends lost 4 bases at V and 2 bases at J; junction bases unmatched: 5.